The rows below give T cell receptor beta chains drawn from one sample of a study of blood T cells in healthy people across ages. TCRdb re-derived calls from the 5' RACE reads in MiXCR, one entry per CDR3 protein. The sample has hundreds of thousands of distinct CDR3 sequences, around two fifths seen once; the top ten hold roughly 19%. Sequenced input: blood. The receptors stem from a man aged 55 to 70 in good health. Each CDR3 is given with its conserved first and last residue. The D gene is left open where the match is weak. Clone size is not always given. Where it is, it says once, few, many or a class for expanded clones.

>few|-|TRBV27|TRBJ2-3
CASSLASPQDTQYF
TGTGCCAGCAGTTTGGCCAGCCCACAAGATACGCAGTATTTT
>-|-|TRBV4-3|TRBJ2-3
CASSLSDISTDTQYF
TGCGCCAGCAGCCTTAGCGATATTAGCACAGATACGCAGTATTTT
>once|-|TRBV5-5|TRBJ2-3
CASSLGETSTDTQYF
TGTGCCAGCAGCTTAGGAGAGACTAGCACAGATACGCAGTATTTT
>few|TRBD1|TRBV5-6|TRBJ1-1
CASSADRAYTEAFF
TGTGCCAGCAGCGCAGACAGGGCCTACACTGAGGCTTTCTTT
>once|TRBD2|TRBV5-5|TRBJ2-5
CANSLISGGAETQYF
TGTGCCAACAGCTTGATTAGCGGGGGGGCAGAGACCCAGTACTTC
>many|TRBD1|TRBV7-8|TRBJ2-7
CASSLPRTGFYEQYF
TGTGCCAGCAGCTTACCCCGGACAGGGTTTTACGAGCAGTACTTC
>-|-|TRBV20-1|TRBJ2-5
CSARDGRGEEIQYF
TGCAGTGCTAGAGACGGACGGGGTGAAGAGATCCAGTACTTC
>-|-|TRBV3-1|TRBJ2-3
CASSPPGAGRLDTQYF
TGTGCCAGCAGCCCCCCAGGAGCAGGGCGGCTAGATACGCAGTATTTT
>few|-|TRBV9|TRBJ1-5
CASSGDSAYQPQHF
TGTGCCAGCAGCGGCGACAGTGCTTATCAGCCCCAGCATTTT
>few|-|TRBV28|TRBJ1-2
CASSPWGARGYTF
TGTGCCAGCAGTCCCTGGGGGGCGCGAGGCTACACCTTC
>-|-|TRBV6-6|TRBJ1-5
CASSSSDGLNQPQHF
TGTGCCAGCAGCTCGTCGGACGGACTCAATCAGCCCCAGCATTTT
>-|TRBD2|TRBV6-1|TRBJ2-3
CASSGSGGTDTQYF
TGTGCCAGCAGTGGGAGCGGGGGCACAGATACGCAGTATTTT
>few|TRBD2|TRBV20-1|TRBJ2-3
CSARRERGSPDTQYF
TGCAGTGCTAGACGAGAGCGGGGGAGCCCAGATACGCAGTATTTT
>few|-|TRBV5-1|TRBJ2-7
CASSLEEGGPEQYF
TGCGCCAGCAGCTTGGAAGAGGGCGGGCCCGAGCAGTACTTC
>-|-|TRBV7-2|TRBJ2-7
CASSVAPATYEQYF
TGTGCCAGCAGCGTAGCCCCAGCAACCTACGAGCAGTACTTC
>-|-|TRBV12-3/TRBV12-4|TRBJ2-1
CASSPPGREEQFF
TGTGCCAGCAGTCCCCCAGGGCGTGAAGAGCAGTTCTTC
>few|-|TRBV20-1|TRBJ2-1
CSARDGGRDYNEQFF
TGCAGTGCTAGAGATGGCGGACGGGACTACAATGAGCAGTTCTTC
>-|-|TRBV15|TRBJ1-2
CATSRDLEGLGYGYTF
TGTGCCACCAGCAGAGATCTTGAGGGGTTAGGATATGGCTACACCTTC
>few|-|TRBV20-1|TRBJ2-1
CSARARVRIGTHYNEQFF
TGCAGTGCTAGAGCGAGGGTAAGGATTGGTACGCACTACAATGAGCAGTTCTTC
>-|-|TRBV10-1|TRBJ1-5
CASTDSYSNQPQHF
TGCGCCAGCACCGACAGTTATAGCAATCAGCCCCAGCATTTT
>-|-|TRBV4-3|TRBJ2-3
CASSQTPGFTDTQYF
TGCGCCAGCAGCCAGACTCCCGGTTTTACAGATACGCAGTATTTT
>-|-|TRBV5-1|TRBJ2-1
CSSSFHGGLSSYNEQFF
TGCTCCAGCAGCTTTCACGGCGGTTTGAGCTCCTACAATGAGCAGTTCTTC
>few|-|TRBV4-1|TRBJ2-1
CASSLRQDNEQFF
TGCGCCAGCAGCCTTCGACAGGACAATGAGCAGTTCTTC
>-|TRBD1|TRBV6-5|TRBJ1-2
CASGTAWGYTF
TGTGCCAGCGGGACAGCTTGGGGCTACACCTTC
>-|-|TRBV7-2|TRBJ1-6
CVSSSASGTANSPLHF
TGTGTCAGCAGCTCAGCCTCCGGGACCGCGAATTCACCCCTCCACTTT
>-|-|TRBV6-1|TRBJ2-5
CASSGRTAETQYF
TGTGCCAGCAGTGGGAGGACAGCAGAGACCCAGTACTTC
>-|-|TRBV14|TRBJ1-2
CASSRTAGWEYGYTF
TGTGCCAGCAGCAGAACCGCAGGGTGGGAATATGGCTACACCTTC
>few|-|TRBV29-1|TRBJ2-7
CSGVSHSPRWEQYF
TGCAGCGGGGTGTCGCACTCTCCTAGGTGGGAGCAGTACTTC
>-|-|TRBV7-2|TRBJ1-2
CAARQEPNYGHTF
TGTGCCGCCAGACAGGAGCCTAACTATGGCCACACCTTC
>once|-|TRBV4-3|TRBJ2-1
CASSQDPIGSYNEQFF
TGCGCCAGCAGCCAAGATCCCATAGGCTCCTACAATGAGCAGTTCTTC
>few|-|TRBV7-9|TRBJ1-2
CASSHNENYGYTF
TGTGCCAGCAGCCATAACGAGAACTATGGCTACACCTTC
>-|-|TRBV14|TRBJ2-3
CASSQPPDGDTQYF
TGTGCCAGCAGCCAACCGCCGGACGGGGATACGCAGTATTTT
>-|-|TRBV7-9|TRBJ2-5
CASSESGFGETQYF
TGTGCCAGCAGCGAATCCGGATTCGGGGAGACCCAGTACTTC
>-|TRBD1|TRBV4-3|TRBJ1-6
CASSQDHGTGSPLHF
TGCGCCAGCAGCCAAGATCATGGGACAGGTTCACCCCTCCACTTT
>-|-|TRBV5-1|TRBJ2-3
CASQPDSSSTDTQYF
TGCGCCAGCCAACCCGACAGTTCGTCCACAGATACGCAGTATTTT
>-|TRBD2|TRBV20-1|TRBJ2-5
CSARSRTSGGAVKQEIQYF
TGCAGTGCTAGATCTCGGACTAGCGGGGGGGCGGTAAAGCAAGAGATCCAGTACTTC
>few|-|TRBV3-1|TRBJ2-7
CASSPYSDYEQYF
TGTGCCAGCAGCCCCTACTCTGACTACGAGCAGTACTTC
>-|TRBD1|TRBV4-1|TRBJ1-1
CASSQVQGANTEAFF
TGCGCCAGCAGCCAAGTCCAGGGGGCGAACACTGAAGCTTTCTTT